Below, 13 T cell receptor beta chains from the same sample are listed, as sequenced in a study of siplizumab effects on memory and regulatory T cells. Some clones are missing from TCRdb's copy, which holds only in-frame ones; the method was immunoSEQ multiplex PCR. The sample gives some 65,000 clones, over 75% of which show up once; 1.7% is in the top ten. Sample: Tregs sorted from blood. The origin of the receptors is a human donor in good health.

This clone showed up just once. This rearrangement joins TRBV10-2 to TRBJ1-4; D call uncertain. V shed 4 bases and J shed 8 bases, with 8 bases lying between them. The CDR3 contains 12 residues. The germline V gene encodes CDR1 WSHSY and CDR2 SAAADI. CDR3 sequence reads: CASSGRGEKLFF. CDR3 DNA sequence: TGCGCCAGCAGTGGGCGTGGAGAAAAACTGTTTTTT.

This clone was detected only once. CDR3 in amino acids: CAWSVAGGRQPQHF. CDR3 sequence (DNA): TGTGCCTGGAGTGTGGCAGGGGGCCGTCAGCCCCAGCATTTT. This rearrangement joins TRBV30 to TRBJ1-5, with TRBD1 matching over 8 bases. CDR3 size: 14 residues. Germline V gene lookup returns CDR1 GTSNPN and CDR2 SVGIG (reference sequence). Trimming at V came to 0 bases and at J to 6 bases, leaving 4 bases not matched to a gene.

The chain has TRBV15 and TRBJ2-3, with D unclear. Germline assignment: CDR1 LNHNV and CDR2 YYDKDF (reference sequence). Trimming took 1 base from V and 0 from J, leaving 11 bases between them. This CDR3 is built from 16 residues. CDR3 in DNA: TGTGCCACCAGCAGAGGAGGCGGCGCTAGCACAGATACGCAGTATTTT. It codes for CATSRGGGASTDTQYF. Variable domain in full (rest from reference TRBV15 and TRBJ2-3): DAMVIQNPRYQVTQFGKPVTLSCSQTLNHNVMYWYQQKSSQAPKLLFHYYDKDFNNEADTPDNFQSRRPNTSFCFLDIRSPGLGDTAMYLCATSRGGGASTDTQYFGPGTRLTVL.

This clone appeared a few times. The V gene is TRBV19, the J gene TRBJ1-6; TRBD1 matches at 9 bases. The CDR3 loop spans 13 amino acids. Germline V gene data show CDR1 as LNHDA and CDR2 as SQIVND (reference sequence). J was trimmed by 10 bases and V by 10 bases; bases with no gene match: 8. In nucleotides, the CDR3 is TGTGCCACTCTGGGACAGGGAGGGTCACCCCTCCACTTT. Translation gives CATLGQGGSPLHF.

The gene calls are TRBV28 and TRBJ2-3, with D uncertain. This CDR3 has 13 amino acids. Germline values: CDR1 MDHEN, CDR2 SYDVKM. With 7 bases removed from V and 6 bases from J, the gap between germline ends came to 14 bases. CDR3 region: CASTPALFDTQYF. The CDR3 DNA reads TGTGCCAGCACCCCGGCACTATTTGATACGCAGTATTTT.

This sequence joins TRBV19 and TRBJ2-6; TRBD2 might be the D (7 bases). CDR3 length equals 17 residues. The germline V and J ends were trimmed by 3 bases and 2 bases, with 14 bases remaining between them. Germline values: CDR1 LNHDA, CDR2 SQIVND (reference sequence). The DNA for the CDR3 is TGTGCCAGTAGTATGGGAGTCGGGGGGCCTGGGGCCAACGTCCTGACTTTC. Translation gives CASSMGVGGPGANVLTF. Full variable domain (rest looked up from reference TRBV19 and TRBJ2-6): DGGITQSPKYLFRKEGQNVTLSCEQNLNHDAMYWYRQDPGQGLRLIYYSQIVNDFQKGDIAEGYSVSREKKESFPLTVTSAQKNPTAFYLCASSMGVGGPGANVLTFGAGSRLTVL.

The chain links TRBV7-8 to TRBJ1-1, with D possibly matching TRBD1 (5 bases). V lost 5 bases and J 0 bases, leaving 16 bases between the germline ends. Germline V CDR1 and CDR2: SGHVS, FQNEAQ. The CDR3 has 16 amino acids. CDR3 coding DNA: TGTGCCAGCAGCCCCCGAGCGGGGGAAATGAACACTGAAGCTTTCTTT. This codes for CASSPRAGEMNTEAFF.

The chain joins TRBV30 to TRBJ2-7, with 7 bases fitting TRBD1. With V trimmed by 2 bases and J by 4 bases, 14 bases remained unmatched. CDR3 length equals 16 residues. Germline values: CDR1 GTSNPN, CDR2 SVGIG (reference sequence). This chain's CDR3 is CAWSSYYRGNEYEQYF. DNA of the CDR3: TGTGCCTGGAGTTCCTACTACAGGGGAAACGAGTACGAGCAGTACTTC.

This clone was seen only once. J is TRBJ1-2 and V is TRBV29-1; D is uncertain. The germline gives CDR1 SQVTM, CDR2 ANQGSEA. CDR3 length: 12 residues. Between the trimmed V and J ends, which lost 8 bases and 4 bases, there was a span of 14 bases. The CDR3 bases are TGCAGCACCGCGTTCGGGTCCTATGGCTACACCTTC. As protein: CSTAFGSYGYTF. Full variable domain (rest looked up from reference TRBV29-1 and TRBJ1-2): SAVISQKPSRDICQRGTSLTIQCQVDSQVTMMFWYRQQPGQSLTLIATANQGSEATYESGFVIDKFPISRPNLTFSTLTVSNMSPEDSSIYLCSTAFGSYGYTFGSGTRLTVV.

The V gene is TRBV4-1, the J gene TRBJ2-7; tentative D call: TRBD1 (5 bases). V lost 1 base, J lost 0 bases, and 10 bases lay in between. This CDR3 is built from 15 residues. Germline CDR1 and CDR2: MGHRA and YSYEKL. The CDR3 region is CASSQATVPSYEQYF. DNA of the CDR3: TGCGCCAGCAGCCAAGCGACAGTACCCTCCTACGAGCAGTACTTC.

This clone was counted once. This rearrangement joins TRBV19 to TRBJ1-4; 7 positions match TRBD1. After removal of 6 bases from V and 7 bases from J, the junction contained 11 bases not matched to a gene. The CDR3 totals 15 residues. Germline V gene sequence: CDR1 LNHDA, CDR2 SQIVND (reference sequence). The CDR3 DNA sequence: TGTGCCAGTAGGGGAACTGACAGGGAAAGTGAAAAACTGTTTTTT. It translates to CASRGTDRESEKLFF.

The chain employs TRBV4-2 and TRBJ2-7, with a possible D match to TRBD2 (6 bases). V lost 0 bases, J lost 5 bases, and 14 bases lay in between. The length of the CDR3 is 15 residues. From germline, CDR1 is LGHNA and CDR2 YNFKEQ. The CDR3 sequence: CASSQDKSRGNEQYF. The CDR3 DNA follows: TGTGCCAGCAGCCAAGATAAATCGCGGGGAAACGAGCAGTACTTC.

The chain links TRBV4-1 to TRBJ2-7, with D possibly matching TRBD1 (6 bases). The V gene's germline CDR1 is MGHRA and CDR2 YSYEKL. The CDR3 consists of 14 residues. V dropped 1 base and J dropped 5 bases, with 12 bases sitting between them. The chain's CDR3 is CASSQVGYRDEQYF. CDR3 bases: TGCGCCAGCAGCCAAGTAGGATACAGGGACGAGCAGTACTTC.